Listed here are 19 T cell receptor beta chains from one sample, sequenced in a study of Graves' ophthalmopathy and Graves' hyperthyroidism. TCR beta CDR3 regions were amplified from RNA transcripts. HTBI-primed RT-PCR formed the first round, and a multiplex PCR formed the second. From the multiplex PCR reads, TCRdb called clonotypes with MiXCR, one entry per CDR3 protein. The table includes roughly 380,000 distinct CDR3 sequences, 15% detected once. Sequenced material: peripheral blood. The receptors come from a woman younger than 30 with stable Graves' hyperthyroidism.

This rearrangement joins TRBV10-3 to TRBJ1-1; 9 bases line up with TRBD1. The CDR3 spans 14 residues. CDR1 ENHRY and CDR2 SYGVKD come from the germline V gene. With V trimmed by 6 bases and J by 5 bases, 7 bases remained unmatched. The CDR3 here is CAIRSGTGFTEAFF. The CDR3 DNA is TGTGCCATCAGGTCCGGGACAGGGTTTACTGAAGCTTTCTTT.

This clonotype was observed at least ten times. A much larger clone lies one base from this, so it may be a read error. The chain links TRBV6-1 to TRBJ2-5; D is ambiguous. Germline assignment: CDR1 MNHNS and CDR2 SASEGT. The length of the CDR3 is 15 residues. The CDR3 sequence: CASLGFGWYQETKYF. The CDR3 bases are TGTGCCAGCCTCGGCTTTGGGTGGTACCAAGAGACCAAGTACTTC.

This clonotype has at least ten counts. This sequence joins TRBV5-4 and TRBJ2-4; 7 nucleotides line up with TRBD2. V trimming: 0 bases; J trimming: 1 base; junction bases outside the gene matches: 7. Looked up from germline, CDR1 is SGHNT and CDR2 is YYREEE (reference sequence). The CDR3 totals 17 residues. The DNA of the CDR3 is TGTGCCAGCAGCTTGGGGGGGAGGGGCTTGGCCAAAAACATTCAGTACTTC. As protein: CASSLGGRGLAKNIQYF.

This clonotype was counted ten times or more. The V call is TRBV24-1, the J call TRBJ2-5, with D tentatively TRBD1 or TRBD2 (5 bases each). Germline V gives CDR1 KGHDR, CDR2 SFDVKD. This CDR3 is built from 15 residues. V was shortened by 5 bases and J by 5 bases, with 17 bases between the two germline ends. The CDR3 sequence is CATSVTLGSGETQYF. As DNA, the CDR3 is TGTGCCACCAGTGTAACACTAGGGTCAGGGGAGACCCAGTACTTC.

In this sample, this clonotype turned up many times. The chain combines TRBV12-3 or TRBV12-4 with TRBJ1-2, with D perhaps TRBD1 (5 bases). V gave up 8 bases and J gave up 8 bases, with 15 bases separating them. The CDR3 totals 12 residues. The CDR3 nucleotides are TGTGCCAGCCGGGGCATCTCAGGCGGCTACACCTTC. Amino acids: CASRGISGGYTF.

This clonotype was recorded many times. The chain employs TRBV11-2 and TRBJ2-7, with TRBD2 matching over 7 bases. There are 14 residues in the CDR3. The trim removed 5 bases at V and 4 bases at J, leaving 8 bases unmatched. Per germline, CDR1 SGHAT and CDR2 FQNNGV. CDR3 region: CASSQAGRGYEQYF. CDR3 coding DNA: TGTGCCAGCAGCCAAGCGGGACGGGGGTACGAGCAGTACTTC.

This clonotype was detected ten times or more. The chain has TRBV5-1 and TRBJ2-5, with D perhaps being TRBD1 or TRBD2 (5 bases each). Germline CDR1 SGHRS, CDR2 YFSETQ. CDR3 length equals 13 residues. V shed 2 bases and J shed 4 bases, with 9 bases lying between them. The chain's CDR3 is CASSFGDGETQYF. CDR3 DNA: TGCGCCAGCAGCTTCGGGGACGGAGAGACCCAGTACTTC. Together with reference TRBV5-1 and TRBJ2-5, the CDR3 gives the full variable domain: KAGVTQTPRYLIKTRGQQVTLSCSPISGHRSVSWYQQTPGQGLQFLFEYFSETQRNKGNFPGRFSGRQFSNSRSEMNVSTLELGDSALYLCASSFGDGETQYFGPGTRLLVL.

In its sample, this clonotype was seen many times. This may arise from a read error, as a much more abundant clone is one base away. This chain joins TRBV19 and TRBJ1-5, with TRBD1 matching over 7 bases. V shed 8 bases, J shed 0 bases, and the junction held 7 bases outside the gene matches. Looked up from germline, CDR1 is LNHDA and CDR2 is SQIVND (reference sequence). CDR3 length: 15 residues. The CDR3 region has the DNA TGTGCCAGTGGCCGACAGGGCGATAGCAATCAGCCCCAGCATTTT. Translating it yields CASGRQGDSNQPQHF.

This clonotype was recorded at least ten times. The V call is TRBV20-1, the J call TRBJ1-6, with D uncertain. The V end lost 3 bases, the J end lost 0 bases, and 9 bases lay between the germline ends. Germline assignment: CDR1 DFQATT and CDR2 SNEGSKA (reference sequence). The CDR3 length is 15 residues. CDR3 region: CSASLGRSYNSPLHF. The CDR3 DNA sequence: TGCAGTGCTAGTTTAGGGCGCTCCTATAATTCACCCCTCCACTTT.

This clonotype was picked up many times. CDR3 amino acids: CASTLAAQETQYF. For the CDR3, the DNA is TGTGCCAGCACCCTAGCAGCTCAAGAGACCCAGTACTTC. V is TRBV12-3 or TRBV12-4 and J is TRBJ2-5; D perhaps matches TRBD2 (5 bases). V was pared by 7 bases and J by 2 bases, with 11 bases between. This CDR3 region has 13 residues.

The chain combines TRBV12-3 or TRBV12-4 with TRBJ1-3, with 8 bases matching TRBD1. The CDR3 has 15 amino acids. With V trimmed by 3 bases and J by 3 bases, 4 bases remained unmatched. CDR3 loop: CASSFTRGHGNTIYF. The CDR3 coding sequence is TGTGCCAGCAGTTTTACCAGGGGGCATGGAAACACCATATATTTT.

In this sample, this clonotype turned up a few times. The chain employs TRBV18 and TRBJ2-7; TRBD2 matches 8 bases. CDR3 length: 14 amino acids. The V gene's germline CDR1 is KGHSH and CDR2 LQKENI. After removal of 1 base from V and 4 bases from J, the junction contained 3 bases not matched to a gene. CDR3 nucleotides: TGTGCCAGCTCACCACGCGGGGGGCGTTACGAGCAGTACTTC. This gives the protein CASSPRGGRYEQYF.

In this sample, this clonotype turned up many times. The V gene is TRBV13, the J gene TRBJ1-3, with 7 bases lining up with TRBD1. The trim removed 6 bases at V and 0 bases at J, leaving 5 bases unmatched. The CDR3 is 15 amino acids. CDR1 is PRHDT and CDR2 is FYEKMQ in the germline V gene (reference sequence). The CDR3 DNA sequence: TGTGCCAGCAGTGGGACAGCCTACTCTGGAAACACCATATATTTT. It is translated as CASSGTAYSGNTIYF.

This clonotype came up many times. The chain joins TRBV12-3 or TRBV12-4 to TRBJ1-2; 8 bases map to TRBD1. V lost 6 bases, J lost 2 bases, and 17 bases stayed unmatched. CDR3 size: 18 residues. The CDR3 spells CASSPRRDRLLENYGYTF. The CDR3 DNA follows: TGTGCCAGCAGCCCTCGTCGGGACAGGCTACTTGAAAACTATGGCTACACCTTC.

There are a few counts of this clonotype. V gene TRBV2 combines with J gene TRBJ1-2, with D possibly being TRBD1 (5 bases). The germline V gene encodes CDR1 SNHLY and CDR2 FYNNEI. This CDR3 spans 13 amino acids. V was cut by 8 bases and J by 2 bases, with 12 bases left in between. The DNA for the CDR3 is TGTGCCAGCCCAAGGAAGGGGAACTATGGCTACACCTTC. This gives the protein CASPRKGNYGYTF.

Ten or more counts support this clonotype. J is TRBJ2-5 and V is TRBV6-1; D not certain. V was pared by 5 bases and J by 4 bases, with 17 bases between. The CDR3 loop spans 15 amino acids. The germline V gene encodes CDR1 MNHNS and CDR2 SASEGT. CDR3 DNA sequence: TGTGCCAGCAGTCCCCCAGTCAGGCTTCCAGAGACCCAGTACTTC. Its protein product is CASSPPVRLPETQYF.

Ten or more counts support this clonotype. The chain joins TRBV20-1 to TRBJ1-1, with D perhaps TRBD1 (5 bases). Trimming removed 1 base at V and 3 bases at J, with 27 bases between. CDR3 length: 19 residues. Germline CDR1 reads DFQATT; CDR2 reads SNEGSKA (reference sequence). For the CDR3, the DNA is TGCAGTGCTAGAGTCGGGGCCCGCCAAAGACCCGACAAGTACACTGAAGCTTTCTTT. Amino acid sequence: CSARVGARQRPDKYTEAFF.

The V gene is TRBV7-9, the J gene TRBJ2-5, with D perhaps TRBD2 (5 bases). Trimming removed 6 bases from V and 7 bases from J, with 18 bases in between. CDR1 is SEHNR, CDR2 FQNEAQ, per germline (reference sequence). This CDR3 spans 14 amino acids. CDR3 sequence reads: CASSVAGQASTQYF. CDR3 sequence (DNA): TGTGCCAGCAGTGTTGCGGGCCAAGCCTCGACCCAGTACTTC. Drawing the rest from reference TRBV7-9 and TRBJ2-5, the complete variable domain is DTGVSQNPRHKITKRGQNVTFRCDPISEHNRLYWYRQTLGQGPEFLTYFQNEAQLEKSRLLSDRFSAERPKGSFSTLEIQRTEQGDSAMYLCASSVAGQASTQYFGPGTRLLVL.

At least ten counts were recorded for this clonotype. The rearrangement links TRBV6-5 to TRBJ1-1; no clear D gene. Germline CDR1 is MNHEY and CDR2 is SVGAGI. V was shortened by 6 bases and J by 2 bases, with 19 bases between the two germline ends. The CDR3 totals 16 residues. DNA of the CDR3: TGTGCCAGCAGATCACTGGGGTCCGGCCCAAACACTGAAGCTTTCTTT. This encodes CASRSLGSGPNTEAFF.